Following are 30 T cell receptor beta chains from one sample sequenced in a study of early T cells in non-severe SARS-CoV-2 infection. From the 5' RACE reads, TCRdb called clonotypes with MiXCR, one entry per CDR3 protein. The sample lists fewer than 85,000 distinct CDR3 sequences; less than 15% were seen once. Sequenced material: whole blood. These receptors came from an adult who was a healthcare worker with PCR-confirmed SARS-CoV-2 infection or an uninfected control (not recorded which).

This clonotype was seen a few times. The V and J genes are TRBV5-1 and TRBJ1-5; no reliable D call. Trimming removed 0 bases at V and 3 bases at J, with 10 bases between. The CDR3 runs 15 residues. Looked up from germline, CDR1 is SGHRS and CDR2 is YFSETQ. CDR3 sequence (DNA): TGCGCCAGCAGCTTGGGGGGAGGAAACAATCAGCCCCAGCATTTT. This gives the protein CASSLGGGNNQPQHF. The complete variable domain, with remaining parts taken from reference TRBV5-1 and TRBJ1-5, reads KAGVTQTPRYLIKTRGQQVTLSCSPISGHRSVSWYQQTPGQGLQFLFEYFSETQRNKGNFPGRFSGRQFSNSRSEMNVSTLELGDSALYLCASSLGGGNNQPQHFGDGTRLSIL.

This clonotype was observed many times. The chain recombines TRBV5-1 with TRBJ2-2; possible D gene TRBD1, 6 bases. This CDR3 has 15 amino acids. Germline CDR1 and CDR2: SGHRS and YFSETQ. The germline V and J ends were trimmed by 4 bases and 2 bases, with 12 bases remaining between them. This CDR3 is CASSPQGPNTGELFF. In DNA form, the CDR3 reads TGCGCCAGCAGCCCCCAGGGGCCAAACACCGGGGAGCTGTTTTTT.

The table lists this clonotype with many counts. This sequence joins TRBV12-3 or TRBV12-4 and TRBJ1-3; a possible D gene is TRBD1 (6 bases). CDR3 size: 15 residues. Trimming removed 5 bases at V and 2 bases at J, with 13 bases between. The CDR3 DNA reads as TGTGCCAGCAGTCCAACCCGGACAGCTGGAAACACCATATATTTT. Its protein product is CASSPTRTAGNTIYF.

The chain carries TRBV30 and TRBJ2-6; 7 bases are shared with TRBD1. CDR3 length: 14 amino acids. Germline CDR1 and CDR2: GTSNPN and SVGIG (reference sequence). J lost 2 bases, V lost 5 bases, and 3 bases had no gene match. The CDR3 DNA reads TGTGCCTGGGAGAGGGGGCCTGGGGCCAACGTCCTGACTTTC. Amino acid sequence: CAWERGPGANVLTF.

This clonotype has a count of ten or more. V is TRBV24-1 and J is TRBJ2-1; the D gene could be TRBD1 or TRBD2 (6 bases each). Trimming removed 4 bases from V and 7 bases from J, with 13 bases in between. The CDR3 runs 14 residues. CDR1 KGHDR and CDR2 SFDVKD come from the germline V gene. The CDR3 DNA reads TGTGCCACCAGTGAGTCTAGGGGGAGGAATGAGCAGTTCTTC. It yields the protein CATSESRGRNEQFF.

This clonotype appeared many times. The CDR3 DNA follows: TGCGCCAGCAGCTATGGACAGGGGAGGTCCGGAGGCTACACCTTC. Protein product: CASSYGQGRSGGYTF. The chain employs TRBV5-1 and TRBJ1-2, with 9 positions matching TRBD1. The CDR3 has 15 residues. Germline V gene sequence: CDR1 SGHRS, CDR2 YFSETQ. V was clipped by 3 bases and J by 8 bases; unmatched bases: 11.

This clonotype was seen many times. This chain joins TRBV7-6 and TRBJ1-1; TRBD1 matches at 9 bases. The CDR3 loop spans 15 amino acids. Germline V lookup: CDR1 SGHVS, CDR2 FNYEAQ. Germline trimming cut 6 bases from V and 0 bases from J; bases unmatched to any gene: 5. The CDR3 bases are TGTGCCAGCAGTTCCGGACAGGGGTTGAACACTGAAGCTTTCTTT. This gives the protein CASSSGQGLNTEAFF. The variable domain in full, with the rest retrieved from reference TRBV7-6 and TRBJ1-1, is GAGVSQSPRYKVTKRGQDVALRCDPISGHVSLYWYRQALGQGPEFLTYFNYEAQQDKSGLPNDRFSAERPEGSISTLTIQRTEQRDSAMYRCASSSGQGLNTEAFFGQGTRLTVV.

This clonotype showed up just a few times. The J gene is TRBJ1-1, the V gene TRBV27; no definite D call. Looked up from germline, CDR1 is MNHEY and CDR2 is SMNVEV (reference sequence). The V end was cut by 4 bases, the J end by 3 bases, with 9 bases between. CDR3 length: 13 amino acids. The CDR3 coding sequence is TGTGCCAGCAGTTCACCAGGATACACTGAAGCTTTCTTT. Translated, it gives CASSSPGYTEAFF.

This clonotype appeared a few times. This chain connects TRBV20-1 to TRBJ1-4; 7 bases align to TRBD1. Germline CDR1 and CDR2: DFQATT and SNEGSKA (reference sequence). The V segment lost 6 bases and the J segment 5 bases; nucleotides outside the gene matches: 9. CDR3 size: 14 residues. The CDR3 DNA is TGCAGTGCCCCCAAGGGGGCGGACAATGAAAAACTGTTTTTT. Translating gives CSAPKGADNEKLFF.

This clonotype came up many times. This chain links TRBV30 with TRBJ1-1; D not certain. The germline gives CDR1 GTSNPN, CDR2 SVGIG (reference sequence). V lost 2 bases and J 4 bases, leaving 14 bases between the germline ends. CDR3 length: 14 amino acids. CDR3 nucleotide sequence: TGTGCCTGGAGTACCGGACCCCTACGCACTGAAGCTTTCTTT. Translated, it gives CAWSTGPLRTEAFF.

The chain employs TRBV12-3 or TRBV12-4 and TRBJ1-4, with a possible D match to TRBD1 (5 bases). V dropped 4 bases and J dropped 10 bases, with 10 bases sitting between them. The CDR3 extends over 12 amino acids. CDR3 in amino acids: CASSSREGKLFF. DNA for the CDR3: TGTGCCAGCAGTTCCAGGGAGGGAAAACTGTTTTTT.

In this sample, this clonotype turned up many times. The chain has TRBV7-3 and TRBJ2-7; D possibly corresponds to TRBD2 (6 bases). The V gene's germline CDR1 is SGHTA and CDR2 FQGTGA. V shed 5 bases and J shed 0 bases, with 11 bases lying between them. This CDR3 region has 14 residues. Here the CDR3 DNA reads TGTGCCAGCAGCCCGGGACTGAGCTCCTACGAGCAGTACTTC. Translating it yields CASSPGLSSYEQYF.

Many counts were recorded for this clonotype. The V gene is TRBV18, the J gene TRBJ2-7; D call uncertain. The CDR3 runs to 15 residues. Trimming cost V 2 bases and J 4 bases, with 15 bases left between them. Per germline, CDR1 KGHSH and CDR2 LQKENI. The CDR3 DNA sequence: TGTGCCAGCTCACCAAGCCCGTTCCCGTTGTACGAGCAGTACTTC. It encodes CASSPSPFPLYEQYF.

V gene TRBV12-3 or TRBV12-4 combines with J gene TRBJ2-7; possibly TRBD1 for D (5 bases). Trimming took off 7 bases at V and 1 base at J, with 23 bases between the two ends. The CDR3 sequence is 17 residues long. The CDR3 protein is CASTKGPGKSGSYEQYF. The DNA of the CDR3 is TGTGCCAGCACCAAAGGGCCAGGGAAGTCTGGGTCCTACGAGCAGTACTTC.

Comments on this clonotype: A junction end diverges from the germline sequence, so it may reflect a read error. The V call is TRBV20-1, the J call TRBJ2-7, with TRBD2 identical over 10 bases. The CDR3 covers 13 residues. The germline CDR1 and CDR2 sequences are DFQATT and SNEGSKA (reference sequence). CDR3 bases: TGCAGAGCTAGAGGTAGCGGGAGGTACGAGCAGTACTTC. Amino acids: CRARGSGRYEQYF.

The chain uses TRBV20-1 and TRBJ2-5; no definite D call. In germline, CDR1 is DFQATT, CDR2 SNEGSKA (reference sequence). Trimming shortened V by 6 bases and J by 0 bases, and 8 bases separated the two germline ends. The CDR3 runs to 12 residues. Here the CDR3 reads CSAEPYQETQYF. The CDR3 DNA is TGCAGTGCGGAACCGTACCAAGAGACCCAGTACTTC.

This chain joins TRBV10-2 and TRBJ1-2; TRBD1 is a possible D gene (5 bases). This CDR3 has 14 amino acids. V gave up 8 bases and J gave up 8 bases, with 21 bases separating them. Germline CDR1 reads WSHSY; CDR2 reads SAAADI. This CDR3 is CASAGAPSDSGYTF. The CDR3 region has the DNA TGCGCCAGCGCCGGGGCCCCCTCGGACTCGGGCTACACCTTC.

This clonotype appeared a few times. The chain recombines TRBV7-9 with TRBJ1-2, with no clear D. The CDR3 is 10 residues long. Trimming took 9 bases from V and 7 from J, leaving 9 bases between them. The germline V gene has CDR1 SEHNR and CDR2 FQNEAQ (reference sequence). In DNA, the CDR3 is TGTGCCAGTTCTAGCCTTGGCTACACCTTC. Residues: CASSSLGYTF.

This clonotype was detected only a few times. The chain combines TRBV5-1 with TRBJ2-2, with TRBD2 as a possible D gene (6 bases). CDR1 is SGHRS and CDR2 is YFSETQ in the germline V gene. The CDR3 runs 15 residues. Trimming took 0 bases from V and 7 from J, leaving 13 bases between them. Here the CDR3 DNA reads TGCGCCAGCAGCTTGGCTGGTAGCGGTAACGGGGAGCTGTTTTTT. It is translated as CASSLAGSGNGELFF.

The V call is TRBV5-1, the J call TRBJ2-7; 9 nucleotides line up with TRBD1. V dropped 4 bases and J dropped 4; count of bases not matched to a gene: 15. The CDR3 sequence is 17 residues long. CDR1 is SGHRS, CDR2 YFSETQ, per germline. The CDR3 protein is CASSPLPARDRVYEQYF. The CDR3 DNA follows: TGCGCCAGCAGCCCCCTACCCGCCCGGGACAGGGTATACGAGCAGTACTTC.

This clonotype has a count of ten or more. The V call is TRBV30, the J call TRBJ2-7, with D unresolved. The CDR3 has 15 amino acids. Per the germline V gene, CDR1 is GTSNPN and CDR2 is SVGIG (reference sequence). Trimming removed 2 bases from V and 3 bases from J, with 17 bases in between. The CDR3 sequence is CAWSPWDRANYEQYF. The DNA of the CDR3 is TGTGCCTGGAGTCCCTGGGATAGAGCCAACTACGAGCAGTACTTC.

This clonotype was recorded a few times. The CDR3: CASSMQVADTQYF. Here the CDR3 DNA reads TGTGCCAGTAGTATGCAAGTGGCAGATACGCAGTATTTT. The gene calls are TRBV19 and TRBJ2-3, with D uncertain. This CDR3 region has 13 residues. The V gene lost 3 bases and the J gene lost 4 bases, with 8 bases spanning the gap. Germline-derived CDR1 and CDR2 are LNHDA and SQIVND (reference sequence).

The sample holds a few counts of this clonotype. The chain is built from TRBV6-1 and TRBJ1-5; no reliable D call. CDR3 length equals 15 residues. The V end was cut by 8 bases, the J end by 3 bases, with 17 bases between. Germline lookup yields CDR1 MNHNS and CDR2 SASEGT. The CDR3 sequence is CASLVVGRHNQPQHF. Here the CDR3 DNA reads TGTGCCAGCCTAGTGGTCGGACGGCACAATCAGCCCCAGCATTTT.

This clonotype was seen a few times. The V and J genes are TRBV6-5 and TRBJ1-1, with D tentatively TRBD1 (5 bases). The CDR3 is 16 amino acids. Trimming took 1 base from V and 2 from J, leaving 14 bases between them. Germline V gene data show CDR1 as MNHEY and CDR2 as SVGAGI. The CDR3 DNA sequence: TGTGCCAGCAGTTACTGGTCGGCAGGGAGCAACACTGAAGCTTTCTTT. Protein: CASSYWSAGSNTEAFF.

The chain combines TRBV5-1 with TRBJ1-4; TRBD1 might be the D (5 bases). With 0 bases removed from V and 4 bases from J, the gap between germline ends came to 13 bases. The CDR3 contains 16 residues. Germline V gives CDR1 SGHRS, CDR2 YFSETQ. This chain's CDR3 is CASSLAPRASNEKLFF. CDR3 DNA: TGCGCCAGCAGCTTGGCCCCCAGGGCGAGTAATGAAAAACTGTTTTTT. Supplemented by reference TRBV5-1 and TRBJ1-4, the full variable domain reads KAGVTQTPRYLIKTRGQQVTLSCSPISGHRSVSWYQQTPGQGLQFLFEYFSETQRNKGNFPGRFSGRQFSNSRSEMNVSTLELGDSALYLCASSLAPRASNEKLFFGSGTQLSVL.

In its sample, this clonotype was seen a few times. V is TRBV9 and J is TRBJ2-7; no firm D call. Deletions cut 0 bases from V and 6 bases from J, with 10 bases between. Germline CDR1 is SGDLS and CDR2 is YYNGEE. The CDR3 covers 13 residues. The CDR3 is CASSVGVSAEQYF. The CDR3 coding sequence is TGTGCCAGCAGCGTAGGGGTCAGCGCCGAGCAGTACTTC.

This clonotype was seen more than once but under ten times. CDR3 protein: CASSQPLRGQGAQETQYF. CDR3 in DNA: TGCGCCAGCAGCCAACCACTTCGGGGGCAGGGGGCCCAAGAGACCCAGTACTTC. V is TRBV4-1 and J is TRBJ2-5; 8 positions match TRBD1. The CDR3 is made up of 18 amino acids. Germline-derived CDR1 and CDR2 are MGHRA and YSYEKL. Trimming at V came to 2 bases and at J to 1 base, leaving 12 bases not matched to a gene.

The chain employs TRBV4-2 and TRBJ2-1; perhaps TRBD2 as D (6 bases). V lost 1 base to trimming and J lost 6 bases, with 16 bases between them. Germline V gene data show CDR1 as LGHNA and CDR2 as YNFKEQ. The CDR3 runs to 16 residues. In nucleotides, the CDR3 is TGTGCCAGCAGCCAAGTAGGGACTGACTCTACCAATGAGCAGTTCTTC. Its protein product is CASSQVGTDSTNEQFF.

This clonotype showed up just a few times. The J gene is TRBJ1-1, the V gene TRBV20-1, with 8 positions matching TRBD1. CDR1 and CDR2 from the germline V gene are DFQATT and SNEGSKA (reference sequence). CDR3 length: 13 residues. With 5 bases clipped from V and 1 base from J, the junction kept 3 bases outside the gene matches. The CDR3, as DNA: TGCAGTGCTGGGGGGACAGGGAACACTGAAGCTTTCTTT. Translated: CSAGGTGNTEAFF.

CDR3: CASSHGRASSGNTIYF. The CDR3 DNA sequence: TGCGCCAGCAGCCACGGCAGGGCAAGCTCTGGAAACACCATATATTTT. The J gene is TRBJ1-3, the V gene TRBV4-1, with D maybe TRBD1 (5 bases). The CDR3 spans 16 residues. Germline V lookup: CDR1 MGHRA, CDR2 YSYEKL. Trimming cost V 3 bases and J 0 bases, with 12 bases left between them.